Following are 6 T cell receptor beta chains from one sample sequenced in a study of T cell repertoires in cytomegalovirus infection. TCRdb called the reads again in MiXCR, with one record for every CDR3 protein. The profile shows around 140,000 distinct CDR3 sequences, under 8.5% of them singletons. Sequenced input: PBMCs. The receptors shown here come from a human donor in good health (CMV status not recorded). Some clones in this sample may be carry-over from other donors' samples.

This clonotype was counted ten times or more. The V gene is TRBV7-2, the J gene TRBJ2-7; possible D gene TRBD2, 5 bases. CDR1 is SGHTA, CDR2 FQGNSA, per germline. This CDR3 is 15 amino acids long. The V and J ends lost 2 bases and 1 base respectively, with 12 bases between them. In DNA form, the CDR3 reads TGTGCCAGCAGCTTAAGGAGGTCGGGATCCTACGAGCAGTACTTC. The encoded protein is CASSLRRSGSYEQYF.

This clonotype was seen ten or more times. The genes are TRBV7-2 and TRBJ1-5; D unresolved. V lost 5 bases and J lost 5, with 7 bases in between. This CDR3 spans 12 amino acids. Germline V gives CDR1 SGHTA, CDR2 FQGNSA. The CDR3 loop is CASSPSDQPQHF. CDR3 DNA sequence: TGTGCCAGCAGCCCGTCAGATCAGCCCCAGCATTTT.

This clonotype was detected many times. The chain is built from TRBV19 and TRBJ1-2, with 7 bases that match TRBD1. The CDR3 length is 16 residues. V shed 4 bases and J 2 bases; nucleotides not matched to a gene: 10. Per germline, CDR1 LNHDA and CDR2 SQIVND (reference sequence). CDR3 amino acids: CASSNSPGTANYGYTF. In nucleotides, the CDR3 is TGTGCCAGTAGTAACTCCCCCGGGACAGCGAACTATGGCTACACCTTC.

The table lists this clonotype with a few counts. V is TRBV2 and J is TRBJ2-1, with D perhaps TRBD1 (7 bases). Trimming took off 6 bases at V and 8 bases at J, with 17 bases between the two ends. This CDR3 spans 14 amino acids. Germline-derived CDR1 and CDR2 are SNHLY and FYNNEI. The CDR3 nucleotides read TGTGCCAGCAGGCAAGGAGGGCAGGGGGATGAGCAGTTCTTC. Translation: CASRQGGQGDEQFF.

In its sample, this clonotype was seen many times. This chain joins TRBV5-1 and TRBJ2-7, with 8 bases aligning to TRBD1. With 0 bases clipped from V and 2 bases from J, the junction kept 10 bases outside the gene matches. The CDR3 is made up of 17 amino acids. Germline CDR1 SGHRS, CDR2 YFSETQ. The CDR3 region has the DNA TGCGCCAGCAGCTTGGCTCTCGGGGACAGGTCCGCCTACGAGCAGTACTTC. This gives the protein CASSLALGDRSAYEQYF.

This clonotype was seen more than once but under ten times. CDR3 DNA sequence: TGTGCCGGGGGGACGCTTGCCTACGAGCAGTACTTC. Its protein is CAGGTLAYEQYF. The chain is built from TRBV6-6 and TRBJ2-7; D possibly corresponds to TRBD2 (6 bases). Germline V gene lookup returns CDR1 MNHNY and CDR2 SVGAGI (reference sequence). Trimming stripped 11 bases from V and 2 bases from J, with 13 bases between. The CDR3 has 12 amino acids.